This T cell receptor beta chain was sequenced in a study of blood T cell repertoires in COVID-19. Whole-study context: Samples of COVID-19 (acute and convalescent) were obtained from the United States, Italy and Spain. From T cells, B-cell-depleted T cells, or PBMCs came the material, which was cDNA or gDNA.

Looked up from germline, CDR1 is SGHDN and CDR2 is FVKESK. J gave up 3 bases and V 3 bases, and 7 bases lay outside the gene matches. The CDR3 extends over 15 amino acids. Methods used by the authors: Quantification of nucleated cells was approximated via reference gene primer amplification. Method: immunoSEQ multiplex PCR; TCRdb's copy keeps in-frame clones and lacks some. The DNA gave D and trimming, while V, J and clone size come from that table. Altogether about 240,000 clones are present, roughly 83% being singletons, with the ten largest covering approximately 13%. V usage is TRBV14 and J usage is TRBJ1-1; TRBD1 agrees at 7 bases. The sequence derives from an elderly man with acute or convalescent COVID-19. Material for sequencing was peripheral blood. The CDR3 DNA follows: TGTGCCAGCAGCCACCGAACAGGGGAGGACACTGAAGCTTTCTTT. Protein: CASSHRTGEDTEAFF.